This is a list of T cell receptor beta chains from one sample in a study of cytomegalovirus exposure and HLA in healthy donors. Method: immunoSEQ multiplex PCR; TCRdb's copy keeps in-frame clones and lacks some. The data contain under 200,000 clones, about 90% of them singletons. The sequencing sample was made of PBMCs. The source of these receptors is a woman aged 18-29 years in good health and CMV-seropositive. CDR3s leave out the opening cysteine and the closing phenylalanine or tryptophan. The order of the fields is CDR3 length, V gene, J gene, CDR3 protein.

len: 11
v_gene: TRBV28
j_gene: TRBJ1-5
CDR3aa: ASSIQGNQPQH

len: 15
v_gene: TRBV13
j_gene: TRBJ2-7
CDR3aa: ASGKTGLADDSYEQY

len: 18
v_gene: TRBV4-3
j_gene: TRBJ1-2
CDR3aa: ASSQELGSGGRTGTYGYT

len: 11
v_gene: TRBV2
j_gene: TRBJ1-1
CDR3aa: ASSGAGMAEAF

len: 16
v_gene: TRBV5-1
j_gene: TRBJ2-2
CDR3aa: ASSPQTGVFANTGELF

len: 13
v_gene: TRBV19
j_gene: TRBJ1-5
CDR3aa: ASSIRDRADPPQH

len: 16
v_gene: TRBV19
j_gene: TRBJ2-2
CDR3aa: ASSIAQDSVPNTGELF

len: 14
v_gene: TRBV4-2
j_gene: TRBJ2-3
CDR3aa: ASSQESGGHTDTQY

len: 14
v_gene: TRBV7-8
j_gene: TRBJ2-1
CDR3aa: ASSFQAGGGYNEQF

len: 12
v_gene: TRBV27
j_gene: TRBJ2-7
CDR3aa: ASSPQGDSYEQY

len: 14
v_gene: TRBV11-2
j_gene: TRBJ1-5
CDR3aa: ASSLGAAGGGQPQH